This T cell receptor (beta chain) was identified during a study of Graves' ophthalmopathy and Graves' hyperthyroidism. The CDR3 consists of 15 residues. J was trimmed by 2 bases and V by 4 bases; bases with no gene match: 2. Germline CDR1 MNHEY, CDR2 SVGAGI. Regarding the study as a whole: The blood repertoire also included most expanded thyroid clonotypes above 0.001 frequency.

RNA transcripts provided the template for amplifying TCR beta CDR3 regions. First-round RT-PCR relied on HTBI primers, and a second-round multiplex PCR came next. TCRdb re-derived calls from the multiplex PCR reads in MiXCR, one entry per CDR3 protein. Of roughly 160,000 distinct CDR3 sequences detected, 39% appear once; the ten largest clones hold approximately 8.9%. None of the included patients had other autoimmune diseases, uncontrolled infections, pregnancy or lactation, as these led to exclusion. The table lists this clonotype with many counts. Its matching antigen is unknown. The receptor was derived from a man aged 25-45 years with Graves' ophthalmopathy. Sequenced material: peripheral blood. The V and J genes are TRBV6-5 and TRBJ2-7; 13 bases are a match to TRBD2. The CDR3 DNA is TGTGCCAGCAGTTCCGGGACTAGCGGGGCCTACGAGCAGTACTTC. Its protein product is CASSSGTSGAYEQYF.